Reported below is one T cell receptor beta chain. Sequencing was performed with immunoSEQ multiplex PCR; in TCRdb, only in-frame clones are kept and a portion is missing. The data contain about 33,000 clones, under 85% of them singletons. The germline gives CDR1 SGHTA, CDR2 FQGTGA. The V gene end was trimmed by 2 bases and the J gene end by 4 bases; junction bases not matched to a gene: 1. The CDR3 covers 13 residues. This entry is derived from a study of blood T cell repertoires in COVID-19. Sequenced: peripheral blood. The chain joins TRBV7-3 to TRBJ1-1, with 7 nucleotides matching TRBD1. The receptor was isolated from a man older than 75 with acute or convalescent COVID-19. The CDR3 loop is CASSLEGATEAFF. CDR3 DNA: TGTGCCAGCAGCTTAGAGGGGGCCACTGAAGCTTTCTTT.